The T cell receptor (beta chain) described here comes from a study of T cell repertoires in cytomegalovirus infection. Study-wide background: Indications of both CMV infection and matching HLA type were provided by public TCR beta signatures.

V was trimmed by 2 bases and J by 3 bases, leaving 16 bases between them. The CDR3 has 16 residues. Germline V lookup: CDR1 SGHVS, CDR2 FNYEAQ. Using its own MiXCR run on the reads, TCRdb lists one record per CDR3 protein. The profile shows roughly 300,000 distinct CDR3 sequences, more than 9% of them singletons. In the case of this clonotype: The antigen remains undetermined.

The study, taken as a whole, reports: Cumulative public TCR beta family frequency identified carriers of CMV plus the relevant HLA. Ex vivo, HLA-C-restricted CMV-specific TCR beta clonotypes prevailed over the rest of the response.

The clonotype comes from a human donor in good health (CMV status not recorded). Some clones in this sample may be carry-over from other donors' samples. The V call is TRBV7-6, the J call TRBJ1-2, with D uncertain. Material for sequencing was PBMCs. The CDR3: CASSLIRSTGDYGYTF. The CDR3 nucleotides read TGTGCCAGCAGCTTAATCAGAAGTACCGGGGACTATGGCTACACCTTC. Full variable domain (outside the CDR3, taken from reference TRBV7-6 and TRBJ1-2): GAGVSQSPRYKVTKRGQDVALRCDPISGHVSLYWYRQALGQGPEFLTYFNYEAQQDKSGLPNDRFSAERPEGSISTLTIQRTEQRDSAMYRCASSLIRSTGDYGYTFGSGTRLTVV.